This T cell receptor beta chain stems from a study of blood T cell repertoires in COVID-19. For the study at large: Some COVID-19 samples were acute and others convalescent; all came from the United States, Italy and Spain. Sources were T cells, B-cell-depleted T cells, or PBMCs; the material itself was cDNA or gDNA.

J was trimmed by 8 bases and V by 4 bases; bases with no gene match: 12. This CDR3 region has 16 residues. Germline V gene data show CDR1 as KGHDR and CDR2 as SFDVKD. Method: immunoSEQ multiplex PCR; TCRdb's copy keeps in-frame clones and lacks some. Among 90,000 to 150,000 clones, roughly 70% were seen once, and the ten largest hold more than 0.65%. The J gene is TRBJ2-1, the V gene TRBV24-1; 8 positions match TRBD2. The receptor's source is a human donor with acute or convalescent COVID-19. The donor label of this sample is uncertain. The sequencing input was peripheral blood. The CDR3 DNA sequence: TGTGCCACCAGTGAATCGGGGGGGGCTATTACCCATGAGCAGTTCTTC. Its protein product is CATSESGGAITHEQFF.